One sample yielded the 22 T cell receptor beta chains listed below, sequenced in a study of cytomegalovirus exposure and HLA in healthy donors. The PCR had 60 Vbeta and 13 Jbeta primers. Measured with immunoSEQ multiplex PCR; TCRdb has only the in-frame clones, and not every one. Here the sample spans about 110,000 clones, roughly two thirds being singletons. Sequenced sample: PBMCs. All receptors come from a woman aged 25 to 45 in good health and CMV-seronegative.

The rearrangement links TRBV18 to TRBJ2-7, with 8 bases that match TRBD1. The CDR3 is 13 residues long. In germline, CDR1 is KGHSH, CDR2 LQKENI. The junction had 3 bases not matched to a gene; V was cut back by 3 bases and J by 5 bases. The CDR3 region is CASSPAGGHEQYF. The CDR3 DNA reads as TGTGCCAGCTCACCGGCAGGGGGCCACGAGCAGTACTTC.

This rearrangement joins TRBV7-3 to TRBJ2-1, with TRBD2 matching over 14 bases. CDR3 length equals 15 residues. V shed 0 bases, J shed 10 bases, and the junction held 2 bases outside the gene matches. Per the germline V gene, CDR1 is SGHTA and CDR2 is FQGTGA. The CDR3 DNA reads TGTGCCAGCAGCTTAACGGGACTAGCGGGAGACGAGCAGTTCTTC. This encodes CASSLTGLAGDEQFF.

The V and J genes are TRBV28 and TRBJ1-5; 9 nucleotides match TRBD1. Germline values: CDR1 MDHEN, CDR2 SYDVKM. The V segment lost 5 bases and the J segment 5 bases; nucleotides outside the gene matches: 7. This CDR3 has 15 amino acids. The CDR3 spells CASSPPTGGDQPQHF. CDR3 nucleotides: TGTGCCAGCAGTCCTCCGACAGGGGGGGATCAGCCCCAGCATTTT.

The chain is built from TRBV6-4 and TRBJ1-2; D gene ambiguous. With 6 bases removed from V and 7 bases from J, the gap between germline ends came to 15 bases. From germline, CDR1 is MRHNA and CDR2 SNTAGT. The CDR3 covers 13 residues. The CDR3 spells CASRADTAGGYTF. The CDR3 DNA is TGTGCCAGCAGAGCTGACACTGCGGGTGGCTACACCTTC.

This clone appeared a single time. This chain joins TRBV6-1 and TRBJ1-1; D is possibly TRBD1 (6 bases). The ends were cut back, 0 bases at V and 1 base at J, with 9 bases in the middle. The CDR3 is made up of 15 amino acids. Germline CDR1 reads MNHNS; CDR2 reads SASEGT. The DNA of the CDR3 is TGTGCCAGCAGTGAAGCTAGGGGGTGGAACACTGAAGCTTTCTTT. This gives the protein CASSEARGWNTEAFF.

The DNA of the CDR3 is TGTGCCAGCAGCCCCCGTGGAGCCTACAATGAGCAGTTCTTC. Protein: CASSPRGAYNEQFF. V usage is TRBV7-2 and J usage is TRBJ2-1; D is unresolved. Germline CDR1 is SGHTA and CDR2 is FQGNSA. Trimming stripped 5 bases from V and 2 bases from J, with 10 bases between. This CDR3 is built from 14 residues.

CDR3 nucleotide sequence: TGTGCCAGCAGCCGAGACAGGGAGAACACCGGGGAGCTGTTTTTT. This sequence encodes CASSRDRENTGELFF. The chain carries TRBV11-3 and TRBJ2-2, with 7 bases fitting TRBD1. The CDR3 length is 15 residues. Germline V lookup: CDR1 SGHNT, CDR2 YENEEA. The trim removed 5 bases at V and 1 base at J, leaving 4 bases unmatched.

The V and J genes are TRBV6-5 and TRBJ2-7; TRBD2 matches 9 bases. This CDR3 spans 16 amino acids. With V trimmed by 0 bases and J by 2 bases, 5 bases remained unmatched. The germline gives CDR1 MNHEY, CDR2 SVGAGI. For the CDR3, the DNA is TGTGCCAGCAGTTACTCGGCTAGCGGGACCACCTACGAGCAGTACTTC. Amino acids: CASSYSASGTTYEQYF.

This chain links TRBV5-4 with TRBJ1-2; tentative D call: TRBD1 (5 bases). The ends were cut back, 4 bases at V and 4 bases at J, with 11 bases in the middle. Germline CDR1 is SGHNT and CDR2 is YYREEE (reference sequence). The CDR3 spans 13 residues. As DNA, the CDR3 is TGTGCCAGCAGCCCGGACAAGAGCTATGGCTACACCTTC. As protein: CASSPDKSYGYTF.

The genes are TRBV5-8 and TRBJ1-2; 8 bases match TRBD1. CDR3 length: 17 residues. CDR1 is SGHTS, CDR2 YDEGEE, per germline. V shed 0 bases, J shed 1 base, and the junction held 8 bases outside the gene matches. The CDR3: CASSLEARGLYNYGYTF. The CDR3 DNA sequence: TGTGCCAGCAGCTTGGAGGCCAGGGGGCTTTATAACTATGGCTACACCTTC.

The genes are TRBV4-1 and TRBJ1-5; weak D call: TRBD1 (5 bases). CDR1 is MGHRA, CDR2 YSYEKL, per germline. This CDR3 is built from 13 residues. V lost 3 bases, J lost 4 bases, and 7 bases lay in between. The DNA of the CDR3 is TGCGCCAGCAGCCACAGGGAAAATCAGCCCCAGCATTTT. This codes for CASSHRENQPQHF.

This sequence joins TRBV5-1 and TRBJ2-2, with TRBD1 identical over 10 bases. The ends lost 2 bases at V and 6 bases at J; junction bases unmatched: 13. This CDR3 comprises 18 residues. The germline gives CDR1 SGHRS, CDR2 YFSETQ. CDR3 nucleotide sequence: TGCGCCAGCAGCTTAGAGGGACAGGGGAAGGTTAGCTCCGGGGAGCTGTTTTTT. Its translation: CASSLEGQGKVSSGELFF. Full variable domain (missing parts from reference TRBV5-1 and TRBJ2-2): KAGVTQTPRYLIKTRGQQVTLSCSPISGHRSVSWYQQTPGQGLQFLFEYFSETQRNKGNFPGRFSGRQFSNSRSEMNVSTLELGDSALYLCASSLEGQGKVSSGELFFGEGSRLTVL.

This clone was picked up a small number of times. The chain recombines TRBV5-4 with TRBJ1-2; maybe TRBD1 (5 bases). V was clipped by 0 bases and J by 5 bases, with 14 bases between them. Germline V gene sequence: CDR1 SGHNT, CDR2 YYREEE (reference sequence). This CDR3 is built from 15 residues. The CDR3 region is CASSLGQSSGYGYTF. In nucleotides, the CDR3 is TGTGCCAGCAGCTTGGGACAGTCATCCGGTTATGGCTACACCTTC.

The V and J genes are TRBV27 and TRBJ2-7; 11 bases line up with TRBD1. The CDR3 spans 15 residues. Germline CDR1 and CDR2: MNHEY and SMNVEV (reference sequence). With 6 bases clipped from V and 4 bases from J, the junction kept 8 bases outside the gene matches. CDR3 sequence (DNA): TGTGCCAGCAGCTCCGGGACAGGGGGATGGTACGAGCAGTACTTC. Residues: CASSSGTGGWYEQYF.

The V gene is TRBV7-2, the J gene TRBJ2-3; 9 nucleotides line up with TRBD2. Per the germline V gene, CDR1 is SGHTA and CDR2 is FQGNSA. This CDR3 comprises 13 residues. The V and J ends lost 5 bases and 7 bases, in that order; junction bases with no gene match: 4. DNA of the CDR3: TGTGCCAGCAGCGGGACTAGCCCAAATACGCAGTATTTT. Encoded protein: CASSGTSPNTQYF.

The gene calls are TRBV7-3 and TRBJ2-3; TRBD1 is a possible D gene (6 bases). The germline V gene has CDR1 SGHTA and CDR2 FQGTGA. The CDR3 contains 15 residues. V lost 6 bases to trimming and J lost 3 bases, with 16 bases between them. CDR3 protein: CASRYPGVGTDTQYF. The DNA for the CDR3 is TGTGCCAGCAGGTATCCAGGGGTTGGAACAGATACGCAGTATTTT.

Regarding this clone: One junction end does not reproduce the germline sequence, and a read error may be involved. This chain connects TRBV15 to TRBJ2-1; D uncertain. Germline values: CDR1 LNHNV, CDR2 YYDKDF (reference sequence). This CDR3 region has 11 residues. The CDR3 sequence is CATSTQVEEFF. The CDR3 DNA sequence: TGTGCCACCAGCACCCAAGTTGAGGAGTTCTTC. Looking up the rest from reference TRBV15 and TRBJ2-1 gives the full variable domain: DAMVIQNPRYQVTQFGKPVTLSCSQTLNHNVMYWYQQKSSQAPKLLFHYYDKDFNNEADTPDNFQSRRPNTSFCFLDIRSPGLGDTAMYLCATSTQVEEFFGPGTRLTVL.

The rearrangement links TRBV19 to TRBJ2-3, with 15 positions matching TRBD2. The V gene's germline CDR1 is LNHDA and CDR2 SQIVND (reference sequence). This CDR3 region has 18 residues. V shed 5 bases, J shed 6 bases, and the junction held 12 bases outside the gene matches. CDR3 bases: TGTGCCAGTAGTCCCGGACTAGCGGGAGGGCCCCGGTTGGATACGCAGTATTTT. Encoded protein: CASSPGLAGGPRLDTQYF.

The chain employs TRBV6-6 and TRBJ2-7, with 8 positions matching TRBD2. CDR1 MNHNY and CDR2 SVGAGI come from the germline V gene (reference sequence). J gave up 4 bases and V 5 bases, and 4 bases lay outside the gene matches. This CDR3 comprises 13 residues. The CDR3 protein is CASSRLASYEQYF. The CDR3 DNA sequence: TGTGCCAGCAGTCGACTAGCGTCTTACGAGCAGTACTTC.

The rearrangement joins TRBV6-1 to TRBJ1-4; 8 nucleotides align to TRBD1. The CDR3 loop spans 16 amino acids. Germline V gives CDR1 MNHNS, CDR2 SASEGT. V lost 3 bases, J lost 7 bases, and 10 bases stayed unmatched. The CDR3 spells CASSESAGQGGEKLFF. The CDR3, as DNA: TGTGCCAGCAGTGAGTCCGCCGGACAGGGAGGTGAAAAACTGTTTTTT.

This rearrangement joins TRBV6-5 to TRBJ1-2; D unclear. Trimming took 2 bases from V and 1 from J, leaving 5 bases between them. The CDR3 is 13 residues long. Germline V gene sequence: CDR1 MNHEY, CDR2 SVGAGI. The CDR3 DNA reads as TGTGCCAGCAGTTACACATATAACTATGGCTACACCTTC. This translates into CASSYTYNYGYTF.

This clone turned up a few times. V and J are TRBV5-4 and TRBJ2-5; 10 nucleotides align to TRBD2. The germline V gene encodes CDR1 SGHNT and CDR2 YYREEE (reference sequence). CDR3 length: 16 amino acids. With 0 bases clipped from V and 2 bases from J, the junction kept 4 bases outside the gene matches. The CDR3 sequence is CASSLAASGGQETQYF. The CDR3 DNA sequence: TGTGCCAGCAGCTTGGCCGCTAGCGGGGGACAAGAGACCCAGTACTTC.